One T cell receptor beta chain is described in this entry. Compared with germline, one end of the junction differs, possibly owing to a read error. Treg sorting used a CD4+CD25+CD127-/low gate. The CDR3 consists of 14 residues. The germline V gene encodes CDR1 LNHNV and CDR2 YYDKDF (reference sequence). After constant-region reverse-primer amplification, full-length variable regions underwent semi-nested PCR with Nested Universal Primer A. MiXCR was run by TCRdb on the 5' RACE reads, yielding one entry per CDR3 protein. This table holds roughly 10,000 distinct CDR3 sequences, around a third found once.

This sequence joins TRBV15 and TRBJ2-6, with 7 nucleotides matching TRBD2. Specimen: Tregs sorted from blood. The clonotype originates from a female donor with breast cancer. CDR3 amino acids: CATRRDYGAKVLTF. The CDR3 nucleotides read TGTGCCACCCGGAGGGACTATGGGGCCAAAGTCCTGACTTTC.